This TCR beta chain comes out of a study of identifying expanded T cells in peripheral blood. Healthy donors had no documented immune events, such as infections, while sampled. Concerning this clone: Its matching antigen is unknown.

Assay: immunoSEQ multiplex PCR; the TCRdb copy retains only in-frame clones and omits some. The sample gives about 76,000 clones, roughly four fifths of which show up once; 15% to 20% is in the top ten. Whole-study results and caveats: Two-week clone count variance significantly increased as total template count grew. Over about two and four weeks, about 15 and 19 clones changed, versus roughly 1.1 between replicates.

The specimen was blood. This sequence was found in a person aged 18 to 75 in good health.

CDR3 sequence reads: CASSIGGQETQYF. The CDR3 nucleotides read TGTGCCAGTAGTATAGGAGGCCAAGAGACCCAGTACTTC. The rearrangement uses TRBV19 and TRBJ2-5; D unclear. The germline V and J ends were trimmed by 1 base and 1 base, with 4 bases remaining between them. The CDR3 is 13 amino acids. CDR1 LNHDA and CDR2 SQIVND come from the germline V gene (reference sequence).